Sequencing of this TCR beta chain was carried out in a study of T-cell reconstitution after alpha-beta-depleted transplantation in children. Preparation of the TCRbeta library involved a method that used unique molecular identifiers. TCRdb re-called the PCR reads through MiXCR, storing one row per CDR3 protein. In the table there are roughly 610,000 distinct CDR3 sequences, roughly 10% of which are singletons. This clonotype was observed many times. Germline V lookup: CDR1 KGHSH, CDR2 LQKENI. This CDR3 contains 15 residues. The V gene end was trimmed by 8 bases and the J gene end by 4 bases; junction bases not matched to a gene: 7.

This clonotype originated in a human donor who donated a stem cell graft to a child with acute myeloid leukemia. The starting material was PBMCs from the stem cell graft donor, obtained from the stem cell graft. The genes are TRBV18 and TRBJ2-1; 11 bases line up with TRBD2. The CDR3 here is CASSPGTSGYNEQFF. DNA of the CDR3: TGTGCCAGCAGTCCCGGGACTAGCGGTTACAATGAGCAGTTCTTC.